This record concerns one TCR beta chain sequence. The assay was immunoSEQ multiplex PCR, and TCRdb's table has in-frame clones only and misses some. The table has around 150,000 clones, approximately 85% seen once; the top ten hold 0.8% to 1.2%. Germline CDR1 and CDR2: SGHDN and FVKESK. The CDR3 runs to 15 residues. The V and J ends lost 6 bases and 3 bases, in that order; junction bases with no gene match: 8. The sample belongs to a study of blood T cell repertoires in COVID-19. This TCR derives from a man aged 35 to 55 with acute or convalescent COVID-19. Sequencing was done on a sample of peripheral blood. This chain links TRBV14 with TRBJ2-3; 8 bases align to TRBD1. CDR3 region: CASSYTGGRTDTQYF. CDR3 DNA sequence: TGTGCCAGCAGTTATACAGGGGGTCGAACAGATACGCAGTATTTT.